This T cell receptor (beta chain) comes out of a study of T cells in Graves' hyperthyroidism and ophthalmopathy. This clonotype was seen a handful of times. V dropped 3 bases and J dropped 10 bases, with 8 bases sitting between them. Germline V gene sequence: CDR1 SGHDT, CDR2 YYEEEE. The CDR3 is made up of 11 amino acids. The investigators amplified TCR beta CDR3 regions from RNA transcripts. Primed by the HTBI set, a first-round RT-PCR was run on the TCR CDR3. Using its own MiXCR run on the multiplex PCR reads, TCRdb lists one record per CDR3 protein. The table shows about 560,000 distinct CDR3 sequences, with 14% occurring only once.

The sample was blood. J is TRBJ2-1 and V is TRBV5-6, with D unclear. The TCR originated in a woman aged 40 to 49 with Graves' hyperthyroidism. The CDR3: CASSSATEQFF. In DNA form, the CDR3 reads TGTGCCAGCAGCTCAGCAACCGAGCAGTTCTTC.